The entry below describes one T cell receptor beta chain. This sample was taken from a study of blood T cell repertoires in COVID-19. Whole-study context: Whether acute or convalescent, the COVID-19 samples came from the United States, Italy and Spain. The cDNA or gDNA used as material had been derived from T cells, B-cell-depleted T cells, or PBMCs.

Profiled with immunoSEQ multiplex PCR; TCRdb holds only in-frame clones, not every one. The top ten clones hold approximately 8.8% of a sample with 60,000 or so clones, approximately 90% of them seen once. This CDR3 has 18 amino acids. Trimming cost V 4 bases and J 2 bases; bases outside gene matches: 9. Germline V gene data show CDR1 as SGDLS and CDR2 as YYNGEE. The TCR comes from a human donor with active COVID-19. The donor label of this sample is uncertain. This sequence joins TRBV9 and TRBJ2-3; TRBD2 matches at 14 bases. Sequencing used peripheral blood. CDR3 nucleotides: TGTGCCAGCAGCTCCGGACTAGCGGGAGGCCTCTCCACAGATACGCAGTATTTT. Translating gives CASSSGLAGGLSTDTQYF.